This passage covers 24 T cell receptor beta chains from one sample sequenced in a study of blood T cells in healthy people across ages. The authors ran a second PCR of about 7 to 11 cycles using a sample-barcoded 5' primer and a J-beta primer mix. TCRdb re-derived calls from the 5' RACE reads in MiXCR, one entry per CDR3 protein. The sample has approximately 800,000 distinct CDR3 sequences; under 80% are singletons. The sequencing input was blood. The receptors here all came from a man younger than 45 in good health.

V usage is TRBV30 and J usage is TRBJ2-1, with 15 positions matching TRBD2. This CDR3 has 16 residues. V lost 4 bases to trimming and J lost 9 bases; unmatched junction nucleotides: 10. Germline V gene data show CDR1 as GTSNPN and CDR2 as SVGIG (reference sequence). CDR3 sequence reads: CAWTTGTSGGQGEQFF. CDR3 nucleotides: TGTGCCTGGACTACCGGGACTAGCGGGGGGCAGGGTGAGCAGTTCTTC. Filled out from reference TRBV30 and TRBJ2-1, the complete variable domain reads SQTIHQWPATLVQPVGSPLSLECTVEGTSNPNLYWYRQAAGRGLQLLFYSVGIGQISSEVPQNLSASRPQDRQFILSSKKLLLSDSGFYLCAWTTGTSGGQGEQFFGPGTRLTVL.

The count of this clonotype is one. This rearrangement joins TRBV2 to TRBJ2-1, with TRBD2 identical over 13 bases. The CDR3 totals 16 residues. Looked up from germline, CDR1 is SNHLY and CDR2 is FYNNEI. The V and J ends lost 3 bases and 9 bases, in that order; junction bases with no gene match: 8. CDR3 protein: CASSDLWTSGGGEQFF. The CDR3 DNA sequence: TGTGCCAGCAGTGATCTTTGGACTAGCGGGGGAGGTGAGCAGTTCTTC.

The chain links TRBV9 to TRBJ2-3; possible D gene TRBD1, 7 bases. The CDR3 totals 16 residues. Germline CDR1 SGDLS, CDR2 YYNGEE. V was shortened by 0 bases and J by 2 bases, with 13 bases between the two germline ends. The chain's CDR3 is CASSVGGTVITDTQYF. CDR3 nucleotides: TGTGCCAGCAGCGTAGGCGGGACAGTAATCACAGATACGCAGTATTTT.

This clonotype was found a few times. The gene calls are TRBV6-5 and TRBJ2-6; possibly TRBD2 for D (5 bases). CDR3 length equals 15 residues. Germline CDR1 reads MNHEY; CDR2 reads SVGAGI. Trimming cost V 4 bases and J 0 bases, with 7 bases left between them. CDR3 nucleotides: TGTGCCAGCAGTTCCGGGATCTCTGGGGCCAACGTCCTGACTTTC. This sequence encodes CASSSGISGANVLTF.

This clonotype was detected only once. The gene calls are TRBV13 and TRBJ2-5; 11 bases fit TRBD1. Looked up from germline, CDR1 is PRHDT and CDR2 is FYEKMQ (reference sequence). The V gene end was trimmed by 1 base and the J gene end by 0 bases; junction bases not matched to a gene: 4. CDR3 length equals 17 residues. This CDR3 is CASSLEGTGGYQETQYF. As DNA, the CDR3 is TGTGCCAGCAGCTTAGAAGGGACAGGGGGGTACCAAGAGACCCAGTACTTC.

J is TRBJ1-2 and V is TRBV10-3, with D perhaps matching TRBD1 (5 bases). CDR1 ENHRY and CDR2 SYGVKD come from the germline V gene. V lost 7 bases and J lost 4, with 10 bases in between. The CDR3 covers 12 residues. The CDR3 nucleotides read TGTGCCATCACTCAGGGTTCCTATGGCTACACCTTC. Its translation is CAITQGSYGYTF.

The chain recombines TRBV10-3 with TRBJ2-5, with 7 bases fitting TRBD2. Germline V gene sequence: CDR1 ENHRY, CDR2 SYGVKD. The CDR3 contains 13 residues. V lost 8 bases and J lost 1; bases outside the gene matches: 4. CDR3 region: CAISRGVQETQYF. The CDR3 nucleotides are TGTGCCATCTCACGGGGGGTCCAAGAGACCCAGTACTTC.

The V and J genes are TRBV7-2 and TRBJ2-1, with D tentatively TRBD1 (5 bases). Trimming removed 0 bases at V and 10 bases at J, with 16 bases between. The CDR3 has 15 residues. CDR1 and CDR2 (germline): SGHTA, FQGNSA. This chain's CDR3 is CASSLALPGLEEQFF. The CDR3 bases are TGTGCCAGCAGCTTAGCGCTCCCAGGGCTGGAGGAGCAGTTCTTC.

The chain combines TRBV6-1 with TRBJ2-1; D uncertain. The CDR3 loop spans 14 amino acids. Germline V lookup: CDR1 MNHNS, CDR2 SASEGT. V gave up 8 bases and J gave up 3 bases, with 14 bases separating them. The CDR3 nucleotides are TGTGCCAGCGTAGCCGCGGTCCGCTACAATGAGCAGTTCTTC. This gives the protein CASVAAVRYNEQFF.

This clonotype has a handful of counts. The chain couples TRBV27 to TRBJ1-2; weak D call: TRBD1 (5 bases). The V gene lost 2 bases and the J gene lost 4 bases, with 8 bases spanning the gap. In germline, CDR1 is MNHEY, CDR2 SMNVEV (reference sequence). The CDR3 length is 13 residues. CDR3 protein: CASSLGGTYGYTF. The CDR3 coding sequence is TGTGCCAGCAGTTTAGGCGGGACCTATGGCTACACCTTC.

The J gene is TRBJ2-4, the V gene TRBV15; D may correspond to TRBD1 or TRBD2 (6 bases each). V dropped 0 bases and J dropped 13 bases, with 16 bases sitting between them. Per germline, CDR1 LNHNV and CDR2 YYDKDF (reference sequence). This CDR3 spans 14 amino acids. The CDR3 sequence: CATSRDSPRGEQYF. CDR3 nucleotides: TGTGCCACCAGCAGAGATAGCCCGAGGGGGGAGCAGTACTTC.

This clonotype occurred once. This chain uses TRBV6-2 or TRBV6-3 with TRBJ2-1; 10 bases are shared with TRBD2. Germline V gene lookup returns CDR1 MNHEY and CDR2 SVGEGT. This CDR3 has 16 amino acids. V was pared by 5 bases and J by 10 bases, with 14 bases of the junction left unmatched. As DNA, the CDR3 is TGTGCCAGCAGTAAGGGACTAGCGCGGGGTACGGGAGAGCAGTTCTTC. Its protein is CASSKGLARGTGEQFF.

The V and J genes are TRBV28 and TRBJ2-3, with TRBD1 as a possible D gene (6 bases). CDR1 and CDR2 from the germline V gene are MDHEN and SYDVKM. V was clipped by 6 bases and J by 3 bases, with 19 bases between them. The CDR3 contains 16 residues. The CDR3 bases are TGTGCCAGCAGCCCCAGACAGGACGGGAAAACAGATACGCAGTATTTT. Translating it yields CASSPRQDGKTDTQYF.

With regard to this clonotype: At one end the junction does not follow the germline gene, possibly because of a read error. The chain couples TRBV14 to TRBJ2-4, with 11 bases aligning to TRBD1. Germline-derived CDR1 and CDR2 are SGHDN and FVKESK. The CDR3 sequence is 17 residues long. CDR3 DNA: TGTACCAGCAGCCAAGGACAGGGGGCGGGTTGGAAAAACATTCAGTACTTC. It yields the protein CTSSQGQGAGWKNIQYF.

The table lists this clonotype with a count of one. The chain carries TRBV10-3 and TRBJ2-7; D not resolved. This CDR3 spans 14 amino acids. V was clipped by 3 bases and J by 6 bases, with 15 bases between them. Germline CDR1 ENHRY, CDR2 SYGVKD. The CDR3 region is CAISDHAGWGEQYF. CDR3 DNA: TGTGCCATCAGTGACCACGCCGGCTGGGGCGAGCAGTACTTC.

This rearrangement joins TRBV25-1 to TRBJ2-7; 8 positions match TRBD1. This CDR3 has 13 residues. After removal of 7 bases from V and 2 bases from J, the junction contained 4 bases not matched to a gene. Germline V gene lookup returns CDR1 MGHDK and CDR2 SYGVNS. The CDR3 is CASTGQETYEQYF. The CDR3 DNA reads as TGTGCCAGCACGGGACAGGAGACCTACGAGCAGTACTTC.

This rearrangement joins TRBV6-6 to TRBJ1-5, with a tentative D call TRBD1 (6 bases). CDR1 is MNHNY and CDR2 is SVGAGI in the germline V gene (reference sequence). Trimming cost V 6 bases and J 4 bases, with 10 bases left between them. CDR3 length: 13 residues. The CDR3 DNA reads as TGTGCCAGCAGGGGACACCTGAATCAGCCCCAGCATTTT. This translates into CASRGHLNQPQHF.

The chain employs TRBV6-5 and TRBJ1-5; 7 bases match TRBD1. Germline CDR1 MNHEY, CDR2 SVGAGI. The CDR3 is 15 residues long. The junction had 5 bases not matched to a gene; V was cut back by 6 bases and J by 0 bases. The CDR3 loop reads CASRLDRVSNQPQHF. The CDR3 region has the DNA TGTGCCAGCAGACTTGACAGGGTTAGCAATCAGCCCCAGCATTTT.

Ten or more counts support this clonotype. The V and J genes are TRBV2 and TRBJ1-5, with a weak D call TRBD1 (5 bases). V was pared by 5 bases and J by 6 bases, with 14 bases between. The CDR3 covers 14 residues. Germline V gene lookup returns CDR1 SNHLY and CDR2 FYNNEI. The CDR3 loop reads CASSIPGTGQPQHF. As DNA, the CDR3 is TGTGCCAGCAGTATCCCGGGGACGGGTCAGCCCCAGCATTTT.

This chain joins TRBV20-1 and TRBJ1-5; D not certain. Deletions cut 1 base from V and 3 bases from J, with 7 bases between. CDR1 is DFQATT, CDR2 SNEGSKA, per germline (reference sequence). This CDR3 comprises 13 residues. Here the CDR3 reads CSARGRYNQPQHF. CDR3 DNA: TGCAGTGCTAGAGGCAGATACAATCAGCCCCAGCATTTT.

This clonotype came up a few times. The rearrangement joins TRBV9 to TRBJ2-3; 7 bases match TRBD2. Losses at the gene ends were 0 bases for V and 5 bases for J; bases not matched to a gene: 12. CDR3 length: 17 amino acids. CDR1 and CDR2 from the germline V gene are SGDLS and YYNGEE. The DNA for the CDR3 is TGTGCCAGCAGCGTAGGGCCAGCGGGGTTCCCGGAAGATACGCAGTATTTT. Its translation is CASSVGPAGFPEDTQYF.

The rearrangement links TRBV24-1 to TRBJ2-1, with 8 bases lining up with TRBD1. V was pared by 6 bases and J by 2 bases, with 14 bases of the junction left unmatched. In germline, CDR1 is KGHDR, CDR2 SFDVKD. The CDR3 contains 18 residues. The CDR3: CATSTRSGTGVTYNEQFF. CDR3 in DNA: TGTGCCACCAGTACACGCTCCGGGACAGGCGTTACCTACAATGAGCAGTTCTTC.

The chain carries TRBV15 and TRBJ2-3; the D is unclear. Trimming removed 8 bases at V and 2 bases at J, with 17 bases between. The CDR3 sequence is 15 residues long. In germline, CDR1 is LNHNV, CDR2 YYDKDF (reference sequence). DNA of the CDR3: TGTGCCACCGCGAACCAGGTTGGACCCACAGATACGCAGTATTTT. It codes for CATANQVGPTDTQYF.

The chain uses TRBV10-3 and TRBJ2-3, with 10 bases matching TRBD2. Germline CDR1 and CDR2: ENHRY and SYGVKD. This CDR3 has 15 amino acids. Unmatched junction bases numbered 7, after V lost 2 bases and J lost 8 bases. The CDR3 region is CAISEDSGGFGTQYF. In DNA, the CDR3 is TGTGCCATCAGTGAGGATAGCGGGGGGTTCGGTACGCAGTATTTT.